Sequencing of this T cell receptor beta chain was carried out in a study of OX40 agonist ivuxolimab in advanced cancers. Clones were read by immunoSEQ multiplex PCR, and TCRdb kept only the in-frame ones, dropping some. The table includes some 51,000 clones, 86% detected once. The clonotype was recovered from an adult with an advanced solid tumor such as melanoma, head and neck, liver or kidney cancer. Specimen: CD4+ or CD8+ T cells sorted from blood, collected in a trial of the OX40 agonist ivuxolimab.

The CDR3 DNA reads TGTGCCACCAGCGTGACAGCACAAGAGACCCAGTACTTC. This encodes CATSVTAQETQYF. V usage is TRBV15 and J usage is TRBJ2-5; possible D gene TRBD1, 5 bases. Germline V gene sequence: CDR1 LNHNV, CDR2 YYDKDF (reference sequence). This CDR3 spans 13 amino acids. Trimming removed 5 bases from V and 2 bases from J, with 9 bases in between.